Presented here are 26 T cell receptor beta chains from one specimen sequenced in a study of post-analysis software for immune sequencing data. Notes on the study in general: TRBV5-6, TRBV5-1 and TRBV20-1 belonged to a set of roughly five TRBV segments that were more frequent in patients than controls.

For these receptors, no antigen is known. Carried by the TCR beta cDNA libraries were unique molecular identifiers. From the PCR reads, TCRdb called clonotypes with MiXCR, one entry per CDR3 protein. In the table there are about 760,000 distinct CDR3 sequences, about 27% of which are singletons. Material for sequencing was blood. The source of these receptors is a girl between 10 and 17 years old with multiple sclerosis.

This clonotype was found a few times. The V and J genes are TRBV3-1 and TRBJ2-1; 7 bases agree with TRBD2. Germline trimming cut 2 bases from V and 0 bases from J; bases unmatched to any gene: 7. This CDR3 spans 17 amino acids. Germline values: CDR1 LGHDT, CDR2 YNNKEL (reference sequence). In nucleotides, the CDR3 is TGTGCCAGCAGCCAATTCCCTGCGGGAGCCTCCTACAATGAGCAGTTCTTC. Amino acid sequence: CASSQFPAGASYNEQFF.

V is TRBV5-1 and J is TRBJ2-5, with a possible D match to TRBD1 (6 bases). The V gene's germline CDR1 is SGHRS and CDR2 YFSETQ. The CDR3 extends over 14 amino acids. With 4 bases removed from V and 11 bases from J, the gap between germline ends came to 21 bases. CDR3 in DNA: TGCGCCAGCAGCCCCGGGACATACGACAATGAGCAGTACTTC. Translating it yields CASSPGTYDNEQYF.

This clonotype was recorded a few times. V and J are TRBV4-3 and TRBJ2-5; 8 positions agree with TRBD1. The J call may be in error: the DNA end matches TRBJ2-7 better. This CDR3 comprises 16 residues. Germline-derived CDR1 and CDR2 are LGHNA and YSLEER. CDR3 loop: CASSRTSGQDILEQYF. The CDR3 DNA reads as TGCGCCAGCAGCCGGACCTCGGGACAGGATATTCTCGAGCAGTACTTC.

V is TRBV5-1 and J is TRBJ2-1; 12 bases fit TRBD1. V lost 3 bases and J lost 9; bases outside the gene matches: 4. Germline V gene sequence: CDR1 SGHRS, CDR2 YFSETQ. The CDR3 loop spans 14 amino acids. In DNA form, the CDR3 reads TGCGCCAGCAGCTCCGGGACAGGGGGCGTTGAGCAGTTCTTC. This translates into CASSSGTGGVEQFF.

The sample holds a few counts of this clonotype. The V and J genes are TRBV28 and TRBJ2-7; tentative D call: TRBD2 (5 bases). TRBJ2-5 matches the DNA end more closely, so the J call is doubtful. The CDR3 is 12 amino acids. CDR1 is MDHEN, CDR2 SYDVKM, per germline. CDR3 amino acids: CASSHGGRTQYF. CDR3 coding DNA: TGTGCCAGCAGCCATGGAGGCCGGACCCAGTACTTC.

The gene calls are TRBV12-3 or TRBV12-4 and TRBJ2-3; D ambiguous. V was pared by 6 bases and J by 0 bases, with 10 bases between. The CDR3 runs 14 residues. The CDR3 bases are TGTGCCAGCAGACTCTGGATTAGCACAGATACGCAGTATTTT. Amino acids: CASRLWISTDTQYF.

The J gene is TRBJ2-7, the V gene TRBV7-9; TRBD1 agrees at 9 bases. The germline gives CDR1 SEHNR, CDR2 FQNEAQ (reference sequence). With V trimmed by 0 bases and J by 6 bases, 9 bases remained unmatched. The CDR3 consists of 16 residues. The CDR3 region is CASSLAGGTGFREQYF. As DNA, the CDR3 is TGTGCCAGCAGCTTAGCGGGTGGGACAGGGTTTCGCGAGCAGTACTTC. The full variable domain, completed using reference TRBV7-9 and TRBJ2-7, is DTGVSQNPRHKITKRGQNVTFRCDPISEHNRLYWYRQTLGQGPEFLTYFQNEAQLEKSRLLSDRFSAERPKGSFSTLEIQRTEQGDSAMYLCASSLAGGTGFREQYFGPGTRLTVT.

This clonotype was seen repeatedly, ten times or more. The J gene is TRBJ2-5, the V gene TRBV5-6, with 13 bases fitting TRBD2. The V gene's germline CDR1 is SGHDT and CDR2 YYEEEE. CDR3 size: 16 residues. V lost 4 bases and J lost 4; bases outside the gene matches: 7. The CDR3 region is CASSPPRLAGGETQYF. In DNA form, the CDR3 reads TGTGCCAGCAGCCCGCCCCGACTAGCGGGAGGAGAGACCCAGTACTTC.

This clonotype was observed a few times. V and J are TRBV28 and TRBJ2-3; 11 bases line up with TRBD1. The CDR3 has 15 residues. Germline trimming cut 6 bases from V and 6 bases from J; bases unmatched to any gene: 8. The V gene's germline CDR1 is MDHEN and CDR2 SYDVKM. CDR3 DNA: TGTGCCAGCAGAGAGGACAGGGGGCGTTGGGATACGCAGTATTTT. This translates into CASREDRGRWDTQYF.

This clonotype was observed a few times. The rearrangement joins TRBV7-9 to TRBJ2-7, with D possibly being TRBD1 (5 bases). V shed 2 bases and J shed 2 bases, with 13 bases lying between them. CDR1 and CDR2 from the germline V gene are SEHNR and FQNEAQ (reference sequence). The CDR3 consists of 15 residues. This CDR3 is CASSLIRRGTYEQYF. In DNA, the CDR3 is TGTGCCAGCAGCTTAATCAGAAGGGGTACCTACGAGCAGTACTTC.

The V call is TRBV20-1, the J call TRBJ1-4; TRBD1 is a possible D gene (5 bases). The ends were cut back, 0 bases at V and 13 bases at J, with 15 bases in the middle. The CDR3 extends over 13 amino acids. Germline CDR1 is DFQATT and CDR2 is SNEGSKA (reference sequence). DNA of the CDR3: TGCAGTGCTAGAGATCCCCAGGGACGGCGACTGTTTTTT. Translating it yields CSARDPQGRRLFF.

This clonotype was picked up one time. The V gene is TRBV4-3, the J gene TRBJ1-2; D call uncertain. Germline CDR1 LGHNA, CDR2 YSLEER. Trimming took 5 bases from V and 5 from J, leaving 18 bases between them. The length of the CDR3 is 15 residues. CDR3 loop: CASSSDPRAGYGYTF. CDR3 DNA: TGCGCCAGCAGCTCGGACCCTCGGGCCGGGTATGGCTACACCTTC.

The gene calls are TRBV27 and TRBJ1-5; the D gene is possibly TRBD1 (5 bases). This CDR3 contains 13 residues. V was cut by 5 bases and J by 7 bases, with 12 bases left in between. Per the germline V gene, CDR1 is MNHEY and CDR2 is SMNVEV (reference sequence). The CDR3 DNA reads TGTGCCAGCAGTCCGGTTGGGGGGCAGCCCCAGCATTTT. Its protein is CASSPVGGQPQHF.

The J gene is TRBJ2-4, the V gene TRBV5-1; TRBD1 aligns across 8 bases. With V trimmed by 5 bases and J by 1 base, 8 bases remained unmatched. The CDR3 consists of 16 residues. Germline-derived CDR1 and CDR2 are SGHRS and YFSETQ. CDR3 in amino acids: CASSPRQGAAKNIQYF. The CDR3 region has the DNA TGCGCCAGCAGTCCCCGGCAGGGGGCTGCCAAAAACATTCAGTACTTC.

The J gene is TRBJ2-4, the V gene TRBV28; TRBD2 agrees at 11 bases. With the DNA end fitting TRBJ2-7 better, the J assignment may be wrong. CDR1 MDHEN and CDR2 SYDVKM come from the germline V gene. The CDR3 length is 15 residues. For the CDR3, the DNA is TGTGCCAGCAGTTTATCGCTAGCGGGAGGTCGCGAGCAGTACTTC. This sequence encodes CASSLSLAGGREQYF.

The chain employs TRBV27 and TRBJ2-1; the D gene is possibly TRBD1 (7 bases). V lost 6 bases, J lost 5 bases, and 17 bases lay in between. The CDR3 loop spans 15 amino acids. Germline values: CDR1 MNHEY, CDR2 SMNVEV (reference sequence). In DNA form, the CDR3 reads TGTGCCAGCAGACTCGAGCCAGGGGGGAACAATGAGCAGTTCTTC. The encoded protein is CASRLEPGGNNEQFF.

CDR3 coding DNA: TGTGCCAGCCTCAACGGGGGTGGCTTTCGAAGCTCCTACAATGAGCAGTTCTTC. Protein sequence: CASLNGGGFRSSYNEQFF. V is TRBV7-2 and J is TRBJ2-1, with a weak D call TRBD2 (6 bases). The germline gives CDR1 SGHTA, CDR2 FQGNSA. The CDR3 is made up of 18 amino acids. V lost 8 bases to trimming and J lost 0 bases, with 23 bases between them.

The CDR3, as DNA: TGTGCCAGCAGCCGGACTAGCGGGGGCCGTAACACAGATACGCAGTATTTT. Protein: CASSRTSGGRNTDTQYF. The J gene is TRBJ2-3, the V gene TRBV6-6, with TRBD2 matching 13 bases. The junction had 8 bases not matched to a gene; V was cut back by 6 bases and J by 2 bases. CDR1 is MNHNY and CDR2 is SVGAGI in the germline V gene (reference sequence). The CDR3 loop spans 17 amino acids.

This clonotype was picked up a small number of times. The chain links TRBV10-3 to TRBJ2-3; perhaps D is TRBD1 or TRBD2 (6 bases each). CDR1 and CDR2 (germline): ENHRY, SYGVKD. The V end was cut by 2 bases, the J end by 0 bases, with 9 bases between. The CDR3 is 15 amino acids. CDR3 DNA sequence: TGTGCCATCAGTGAGCAGGGGACTAGCACAGATACGCAGTATTTT. Translated, it gives CAISEQGTSTDTQYF.

This sequence joins TRBV6-6 and TRBJ1-2; TRBD1 aligns across 8 bases. Unmatched junction bases numbered 6, after V lost 6 bases and J lost 6 bases. Per germline, CDR1 MNHNY and CDR2 SVGAGI (reference sequence). CDR3 length equals 13 residues. CDR3: CASSRDRLHGYTF. The DNA of the CDR3 is TGTGCCAGCAGCCGGGACAGGTTACATGGCTACACCTTC.

The rearrangement links TRBV6-6 to TRBJ2-5, with 12 positions matching TRBD1. The CDR3 contains 17 residues. V was pared by 1 base and J by 5 bases, with 8 bases of the junction left unmatched. CDR1 MNHNY and CDR2 SVGAGI come from the germline V gene (reference sequence). CDR3 amino acids: CASSYFPPGQGAETQYF. Here the CDR3 DNA reads TGTGCCAGCAGTTACTTCCCCCCGGGACAGGGGGCTGAGACCCAGTACTTC.

Details on this clonotype: A much larger clone sits a single nucleotide away, making a read error possible. The chain joins TRBV5-1 to TRBJ2-7; D call uncertain. The CDR3 consists of 14 residues. Between the trimmed V and J ends, which lost 1 base and 7 bases, there was a span of 15 bases. Germline V gene lookup returns CDR1 SGHRS and CDR2 YFSETQ. The CDR3, as DNA: TGCGCCAGCAGCTTGTTGCAAGAACCCAATGAGCAGTACTTC. This sequence encodes CASSLLQEPNEQYF.

The DNA for the CDR3 is TGCAGTGCTAGAGACAAACACAGGGGGCTCGAGCAGTACTTC. Encoded protein: CSARDKHRGLEQYF. The V and J genes are TRBV20-1 and TRBJ2-5, with 9 bases that match TRBD1. The J call may be in error: the DNA end matches TRBJ2-7 better. The CDR3 runs 14 residues. CDR1 is DFQATT, CDR2 SNEGSKA, per germline (reference sequence).

This clonotype was picked up a small number of times. V gene TRBV7-9 combines with J gene TRBJ2-5; 8 nucleotides align to TRBD2. This CDR3 spans 16 amino acids. V was clipped by 3 bases and J by 5 bases; unmatched bases: 11. Germline assignment: CDR1 SEHNR and CDR2 FQNEAQ (reference sequence). The chain's CDR3 is CASSLDTLGGVETQYF. CDR3 bases: TGTGCCAGCAGCTTGGATACTCTCGGGGGGGTTGAGACCCAGTACTTC.

Ten or more counts support this clonotype. The chain has TRBV7-2 and TRBJ2-5; D possibly corresponds to TRBD2 (7 bases). Trimming pared 1 base from V and 4 bases from J, leaving 10 bases between. CDR3 length: 14 amino acids. Per germline, CDR1 SGHTA and CDR2 FQGNSA. The CDR3 reads CASSLDRGAETQYF. CDR3 nucleotides: TGTGCCAGCAGCTTAGATCGGGGGGCAGAGACCCAGTACTTC.

At least ten counts were recorded for this clonotype. This chain connects TRBV29-1 to TRBJ2-1; TRBD2 agrees at 7 bases. After removal of 8 bases from V and 8 bases from J, the junction contained 21 bases not matched to a gene. Germline CDR1 is SQVTM and CDR2 is ANQGSEA. The CDR3 consists of 16 residues. In DNA, the CDR3 is TGCAGCACCCGCGCGGCTAGCGGAGGCCTGGTGGATGAGCAGTTCTTC. Its translation: CSTRAASGGLVDEQFF.